This TCR beta chain originates from a study of T cells after posttransplantation cyclophosphamide. The CDR3 sequence is 13 residues long. Between the trimmed V and J ends, which lost 10 bases and 1 base, there was a span of 8 bases. CDR1 is MDHEN and CDR2 is SYDVKM in the germline V gene. Clones were sequenced by immunoSEQ multiplex PCR, and TCRdb holds only the in-frame ones, with some missing. This sample carries about 6,000 clones, 98% of them seen once, and the ten largest clones take roughly 0.85%. On the day of bone marrow donation, the related graft donor provided peripheral blood. Study findings and constraints: Donor CD8+ memory clones often dominated recipient blood repertoires at later times.

Points on this clone: What it binds is unknown.

V gene TRBV28 combines with J gene TRBJ2-6, with D unclear. Sequenced sample: memory CD4+ T cells sorted from PBMCs. The source is a middle-aged man in good health, CMV-negative, and a related stem cell transplant donor. The CDR3 reads CATCISGANVLTF. In DNA, the CDR3 is TGTGCCACCTGTATTTCTGGGGCCAACGTCCTGACTTTC.